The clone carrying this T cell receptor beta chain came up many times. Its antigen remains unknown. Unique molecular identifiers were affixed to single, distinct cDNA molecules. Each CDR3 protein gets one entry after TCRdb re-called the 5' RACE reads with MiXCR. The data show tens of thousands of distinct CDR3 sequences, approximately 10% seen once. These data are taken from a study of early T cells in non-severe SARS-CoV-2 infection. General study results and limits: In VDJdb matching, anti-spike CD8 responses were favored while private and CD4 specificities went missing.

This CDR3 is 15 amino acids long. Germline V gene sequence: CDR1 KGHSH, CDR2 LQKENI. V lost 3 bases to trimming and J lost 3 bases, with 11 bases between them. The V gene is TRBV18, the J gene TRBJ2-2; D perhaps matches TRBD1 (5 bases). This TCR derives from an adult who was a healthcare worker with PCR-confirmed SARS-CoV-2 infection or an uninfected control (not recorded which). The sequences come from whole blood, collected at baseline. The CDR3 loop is CASSPTGLDTGELFF. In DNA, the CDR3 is TGTGCCAGCTCACCCACAGGTTTGGACACCGGGGAGCTGTTTTTT.